The present TCR beta chain was sequenced within a study of molecular identifiers for immune sequencing clone quantification. Trimming pared 1 base from V and 0 bases from J, leaving 14 bases between. CDR1 is MGHRA, CDR2 YSYEKL, per germline. This CDR3 has 17 residues. MiXCR, run by TCRdb on the PCR reads, gives a single entry per CDR3 protein. The repertoire has about 510,000 distinct CDR3 sequences, under 30% of them found once; the top ten carry 0.7% to 0.9%. The chain recombines TRBV4-1 with TRBJ2-3; the D gene is possibly TRBD2 (6 bases). Sequences were obtained from naive CD8+ T cells from blood, with Jurkat cell RNA spiked in. Documented subset: FACS-sorted CD8+CD4-CCR7+CD45RA+ naive T cells. The TCR sequence derives from a human donor in good health. Some libraries in this study had Jurkat cell RNA spiked in. The CDR3: CASSQVVAGPSTDTQYF. The CDR3 nucleotides read TGCGCCAGCAGCCAAGTAGTTGCGGGACCCAGCACAGATACGCAGTATTTT.